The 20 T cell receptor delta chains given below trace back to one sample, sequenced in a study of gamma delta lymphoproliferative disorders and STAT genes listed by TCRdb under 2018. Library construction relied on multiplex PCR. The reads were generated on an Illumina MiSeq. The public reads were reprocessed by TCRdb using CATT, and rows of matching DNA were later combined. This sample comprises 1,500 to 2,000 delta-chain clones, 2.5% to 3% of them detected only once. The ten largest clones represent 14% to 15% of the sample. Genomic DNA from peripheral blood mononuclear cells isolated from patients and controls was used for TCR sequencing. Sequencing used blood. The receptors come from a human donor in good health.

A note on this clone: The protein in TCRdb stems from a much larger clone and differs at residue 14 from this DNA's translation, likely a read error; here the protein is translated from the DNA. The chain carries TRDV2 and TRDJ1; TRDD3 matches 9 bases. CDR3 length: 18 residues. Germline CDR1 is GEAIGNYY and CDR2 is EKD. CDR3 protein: CACDTLRFYWGSTNKLIF. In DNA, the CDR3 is TGTGCCTGTGACACACTAAGGTTTTACTGGGGGAGCACCAATAAACTCATCTTT.

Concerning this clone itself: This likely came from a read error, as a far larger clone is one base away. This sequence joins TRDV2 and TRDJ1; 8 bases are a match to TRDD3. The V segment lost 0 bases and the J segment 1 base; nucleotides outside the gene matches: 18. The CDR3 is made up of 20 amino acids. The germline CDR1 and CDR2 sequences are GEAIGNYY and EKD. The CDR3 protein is CACDTVRGLGGTRVTDKLIF. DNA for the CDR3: TGTGCCTGTGACACCGTTAGGGGACTGGGGGGTACAAGGGTCACCGATAAACTCATCTTT.

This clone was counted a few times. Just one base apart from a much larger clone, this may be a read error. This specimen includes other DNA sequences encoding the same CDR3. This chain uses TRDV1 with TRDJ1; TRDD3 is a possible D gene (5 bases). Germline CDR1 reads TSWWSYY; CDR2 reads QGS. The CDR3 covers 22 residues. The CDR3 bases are TGCGCTCTTGGGGAAGGGAACCCTCCCCTCAGTTGGTGGGACTCGTACACCGATAAACTCATCTTT. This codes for CALGEGNPPLSWWDSYTDKLIF.

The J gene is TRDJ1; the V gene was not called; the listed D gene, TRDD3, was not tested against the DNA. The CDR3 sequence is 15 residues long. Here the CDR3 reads CALGEHTAGGHKLIF. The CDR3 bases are TGTGCTCTTGGGGAACACACGGCTGGGGGACATAAACTCATCTTT.

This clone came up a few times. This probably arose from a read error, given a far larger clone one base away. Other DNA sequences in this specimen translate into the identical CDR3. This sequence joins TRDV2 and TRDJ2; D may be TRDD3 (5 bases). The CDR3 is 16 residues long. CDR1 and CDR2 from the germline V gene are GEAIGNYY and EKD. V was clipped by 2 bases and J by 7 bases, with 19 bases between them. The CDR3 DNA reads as TGTGCCTGTGACAGTGTAGAAGCCGGGGAGGGAGCACAACTCTTCTTT. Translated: CACDSVEAGEGAQLFF.

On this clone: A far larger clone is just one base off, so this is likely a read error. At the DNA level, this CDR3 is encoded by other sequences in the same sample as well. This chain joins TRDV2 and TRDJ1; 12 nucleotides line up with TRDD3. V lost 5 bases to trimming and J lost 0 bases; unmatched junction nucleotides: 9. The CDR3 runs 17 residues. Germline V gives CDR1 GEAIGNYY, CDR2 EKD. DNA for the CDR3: TGTGCCTGTGTTCCACTGGGGGATACAGGAGACACCGATAAACTCATCTTT. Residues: CACVPLGDTGDTDKLIF.

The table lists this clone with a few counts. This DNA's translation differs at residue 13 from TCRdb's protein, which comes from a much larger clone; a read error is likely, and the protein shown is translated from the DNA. CDR3 in DNA: TGTGCCTGTGTTCCACTGGGGGATACAGGGGACACCGGTAAACTCATCTTT. Its translation is CACVPLGDTGDTGKLIF. The chain joins TRDV2 to TRDJ1; TRDD3 matches at 12 bases. The CDR3 has 17 amino acids. Germline V CDR1 and CDR2: GEAIGNYY, EKD.

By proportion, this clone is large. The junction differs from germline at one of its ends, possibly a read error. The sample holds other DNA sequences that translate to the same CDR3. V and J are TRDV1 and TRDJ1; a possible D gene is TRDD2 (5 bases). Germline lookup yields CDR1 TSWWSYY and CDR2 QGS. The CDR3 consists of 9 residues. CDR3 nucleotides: TGTGCTCTTGGGGAACTCTATACCTTC. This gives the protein CALGELYTF.

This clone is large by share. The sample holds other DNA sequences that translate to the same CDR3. The CDR3 DNA reads as TGTGCTCTTGGGGAACTGAGATCCTATAGGGGATGGGGTACATACACCGATAAACTCATCTTT. The encoded protein is CALGELRSYRGWGTYTDKLIF. V is TRDV1 and J is TRDJ1; D might be TRDD3 (6 bases). CDR1 is TSWWSYY, CDR2 QGS, per germline. V lost 0 bases to trimming and J lost 0 bases, with 26 bases between them. CDR3 length: 21 amino acids.

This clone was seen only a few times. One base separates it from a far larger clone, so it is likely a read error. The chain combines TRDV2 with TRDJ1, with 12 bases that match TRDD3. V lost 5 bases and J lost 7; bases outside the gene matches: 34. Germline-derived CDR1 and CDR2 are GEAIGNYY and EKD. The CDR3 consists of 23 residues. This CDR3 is CACVPHTFPRTGGYISQKFKLIF. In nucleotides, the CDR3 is TGTGCCTGTGTTCCCCACACCTTCCCCCGTACTGGGGGATACATTTCCCAAAAGTTTAAACTCATCTTT.

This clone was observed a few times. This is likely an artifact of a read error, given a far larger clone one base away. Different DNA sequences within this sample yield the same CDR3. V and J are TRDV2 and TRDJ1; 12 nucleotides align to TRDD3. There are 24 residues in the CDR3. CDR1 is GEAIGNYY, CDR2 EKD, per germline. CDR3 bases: TGTGCCTGTGACACGATCTCCCCTCCCACACTTTCTGGGGGATACGCTAGGTACACCGACAAACTCATCTTT. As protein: CACDTISPPTLSGGYARYTDKLIF.

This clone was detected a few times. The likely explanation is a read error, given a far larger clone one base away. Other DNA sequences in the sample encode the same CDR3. The CDR3 sequence is CACDTLTGGYSHTRQMFF. In nucleotides, the CDR3 is TGTGCCTGTGACACCCTCACTGGGGGATACTCTCATACCCGACAGATGTTTTTC. The rearrangement joins TRDV2 to TRDJ3, with 12 positions matching TRDD3. With V trimmed by 0 bases and J by 10 bases, 9 bases remained unmatched. Germline V lookup: CDR1 GEAIGNYY, CDR2 EKD. The CDR3 is 18 amino acids.

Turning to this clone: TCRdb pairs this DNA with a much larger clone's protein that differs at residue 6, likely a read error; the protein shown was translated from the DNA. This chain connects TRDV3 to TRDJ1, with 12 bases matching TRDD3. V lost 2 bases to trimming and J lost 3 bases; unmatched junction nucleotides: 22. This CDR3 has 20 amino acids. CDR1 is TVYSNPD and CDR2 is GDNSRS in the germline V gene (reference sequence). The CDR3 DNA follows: TGTGCCTTTCATTGCTGCGAGGTCAGTACTGGGGGATACCTCGCCGATAAACTCATCTTT. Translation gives CAFHCCEVSTGGYLADKLIF.

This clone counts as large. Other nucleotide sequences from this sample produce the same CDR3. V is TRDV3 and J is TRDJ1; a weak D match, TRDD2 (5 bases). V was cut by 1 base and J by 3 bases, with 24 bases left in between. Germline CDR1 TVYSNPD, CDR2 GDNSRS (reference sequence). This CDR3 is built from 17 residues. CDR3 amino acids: CAFMVSYLPRTADKLIF. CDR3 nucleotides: TGTGCCTTTATGGTCTCCTATCTCCCCCGTACGGCCGATAAACTCATCTTT.

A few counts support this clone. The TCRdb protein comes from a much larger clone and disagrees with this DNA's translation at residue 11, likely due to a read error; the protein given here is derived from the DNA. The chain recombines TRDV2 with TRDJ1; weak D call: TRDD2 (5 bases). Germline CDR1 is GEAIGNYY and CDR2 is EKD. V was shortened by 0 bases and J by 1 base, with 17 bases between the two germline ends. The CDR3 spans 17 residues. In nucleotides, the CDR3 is TGTGCCTGTGACACCGTAGGGACCCTACCAAGCACCGATAAACTCATCTTT. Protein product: CACDTVGTLPSTDKLIF.

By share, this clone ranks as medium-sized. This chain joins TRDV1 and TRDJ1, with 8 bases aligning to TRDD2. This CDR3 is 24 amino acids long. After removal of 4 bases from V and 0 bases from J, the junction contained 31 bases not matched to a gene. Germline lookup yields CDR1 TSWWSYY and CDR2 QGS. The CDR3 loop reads CALGGPIGDFLPVLGIPDTDKLIF. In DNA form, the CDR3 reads TGTGCTCTTGGGGGGCCCATCGGGGACTTCCTACCTGTTCTGGGGATCCCCGACACCGATAAACTCATCTTT.

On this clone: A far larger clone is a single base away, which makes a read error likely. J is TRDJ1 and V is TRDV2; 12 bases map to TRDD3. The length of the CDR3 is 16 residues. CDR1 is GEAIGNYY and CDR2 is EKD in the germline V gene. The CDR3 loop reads CACDILGDTSSDKLTF. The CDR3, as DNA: TGTGCCTGTGACATACTGGGGGATACAAGTTCCGATAAACTCACCTTT.

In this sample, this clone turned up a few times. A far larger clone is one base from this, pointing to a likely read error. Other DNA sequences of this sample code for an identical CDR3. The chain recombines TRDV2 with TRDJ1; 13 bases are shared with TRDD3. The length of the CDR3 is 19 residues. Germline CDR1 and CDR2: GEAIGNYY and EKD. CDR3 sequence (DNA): TGCGCCTGTGACACCGTAGGGTCACTGGGGGATACGACGAGGGAGGAACTCATCTTT. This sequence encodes CACDTVGSLGDTTREELIF.

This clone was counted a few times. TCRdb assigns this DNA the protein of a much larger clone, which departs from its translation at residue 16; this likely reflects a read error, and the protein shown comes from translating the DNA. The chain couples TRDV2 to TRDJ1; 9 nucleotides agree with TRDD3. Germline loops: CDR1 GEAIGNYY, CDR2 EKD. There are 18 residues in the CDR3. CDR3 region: CACDSMGLGDLTGDKPIF. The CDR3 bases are TGTGCCTGTGACTCGATGGGACTGGGGGACTTAACGGGCGATAAACCCATCTTT.

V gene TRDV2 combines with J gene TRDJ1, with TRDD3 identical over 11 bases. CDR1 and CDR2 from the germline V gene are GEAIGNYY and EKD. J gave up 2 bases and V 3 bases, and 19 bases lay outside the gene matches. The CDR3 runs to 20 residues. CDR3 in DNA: TGTGCCTGTGACTCGAAGGATGGGGGATACGGTGAAGGAAATACCGATAAACTCATCTTT. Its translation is CACDSKDGGYGEGNTDKLIF.